This is a list of T cell receptor beta chains from one sample in a study of T cells after yellow fever vaccination. TCRdb re-called the 5' RACE reads with MiXCR, one entry per CDR3 protein. The sample yields hundreds of thousands of distinct CDR3 sequences, 8.5% to 10% seen once. The input for sequencing was PBMCs, taken on the day of the first yellow fever vaccination. These receptors were collected from a man aged 18 to 30 who received the YFV17D yellow fever vaccine. Each CDR3 is given with its conserved first and last residue. D genes are given only for firm matches. Expanded clones get a size class; other rows say once, few or many, or leave the size out.

cdr3_aa,cdr3_nt,j_call,v_call,clone_size,d_call,cdr3_length
CASSDWGSETQYF,TGTGCCAGCAGTGACTGGGGGTCGGAGACCCAGTACTTC,TRBJ2-5,TRBV6-6,few,.,13
CASRPGGQGNYGYTF,TGTGCCAGTAGACCCGGCGGACAGGGAAACTATGGCTACACCTTC,TRBJ1-2,TRBV19,.,TRBD1,15
CASSLTGGAGETQYF,TGTGCCAGCAGCTTAACCGGGGGGGCAGGAGAGACCCAGTACTTC,TRBJ2-5,TRBV7-3,many,TRBD2,15
CSNIPGQGSGEQFF,TGCAGTAATATTCCGGGACAGGGGTCGGGTGAGCAGTTCTTC,TRBJ2-1,TRBV20-1,few,TRBD1,14
CAITNRLAGTYEQYF,TGTGCCATCACCAACCGACTAGCGGGGACCTACGAGCAGTACTTC,TRBJ2-7,TRBV10-3,few,TRBD2,15
CASSLRGRTEAFF,TGTGCCAGCAGTTTAAGGGGTAGGACTGAAGCTTTCTTT,TRBJ1-1,TRBV12-3/TRBV12-4,.,.,13
CASSYGQGYQPQHF,TGTGCCAGCAGTTACGGACAGGGCTATCAGCCCCAGCATTTT,TRBJ1-5,TRBV28,few,TRBD1,14
CSARPVGRTEAFF,TGCAGTGCTAGACCGGTTGGACGGACTGAAGCTTTCTTT,TRBJ1-1,TRBV20-1,few,.,13
CASSDGGGPDTQYF,TGCGCCAGCAGCGACGGGGGGGGCCCAGATACGCAGTATTTT,TRBJ2-3,TRBV5-1,.,TRBD2,14
CASSLRGRHEQFF,TGTGCCAGCAGTTTGAGGGGGCGGCATGAGCAGTTCTTC,TRBJ2-1,TRBV6-2/TRBV6-3,few,TRBD1,13
CASSLVTGPTDTQYF,TGCGCCAGCAGCTTGGTGACGGGGCCCACAGATACGCAGTATTTT,TRBJ2-3,TRBV5-1,many,.,15
CASSLAGTGMTETQYF,TGTGCCAGCAGCTTAGCCGGGACAGGAATGACCGAGACCCAGTACTTC,TRBJ2-5,TRBV7-7,few,TRBD1,16
CASSLTITSFYTF,TGTGCCAGCAGCTTGACAATCACCAGCTTTTACACCTTC,TRBJ1-2,TRBV5-6,.,.,13
CASSIRTDHYEQYF,TGTGCCAGTAGTATAAGGACCGATCACTACGAGCAGTACTTC,TRBJ2-7,TRBV19,few,.,14
CSADEALAAGELFF,TGCAGTGCCGACGAAGCCCTAGCGGCCGGGGAGCTGTTTTTT,TRBJ2-2,TRBV20-1,few,TRBD2,14
CASTTAPAGGREQFF,TGCGCCAGCACCACTGCCCCAGCGGGGGGGCGGGAGCAGTTCTTC,TRBJ2-1,TRBV5-1,.,TRBD2,15
CASSERQGISEKLFF,TGTGCCAGCAGCGAAAGACAGGGGATAAGTGAAAAACTGTTTTTT,TRBJ1-4,TRBV9,.,TRBD1,15
CSVEQGAADTQYF,TGCAGCGTTGAACAGGGGGCGGCAGATACGCAGTATTTT,TRBJ2-3,TRBV29-1,few,TRBD1,13
CASIVGGVNTEAFF,TGTGCCAGCATAGTCGGAGGAGTGAACACTGAAGCTTTCTTT,TRBJ1-1,TRBV6-2/TRBV6-3,.,.,14
CASSLPRGRSSYEQYF,TGTGCCAGCTCCCTACCACGAGGACGGAGCTCCTACGAGCAGTACTTC,TRBJ2-7,TRBV18,many,.,16
CASSDDLAGGRETQYF,TGTGCCAGCAGCGACGACTTAGCGGGGGGGCGGGAGACCCAGTACTTC,TRBJ2-5,TRBV5-8,few,TRBD2,16
CASSFSGTGNYNEQFF,TGCGCCAGCAGCTTTTCCGGGACAGGGAACTACAATGAGCAGTTCTTC,TRBJ2-1,TRBV5-1,.,TRBD1,16
CASSLIKDRVETQYF,TGTGCCAGCAGCTTAATCAAGGACAGGGTGGAGACCCAGTACTTC,TRBJ2-5,TRBV7-2,.,TRBD1,15
CASSSPGGGRQFF,TGTGCCAGCAGTTCCCCGGGGGGCGGAAGGCAGTTCTTC,TRBJ2-1,TRBV12-3/TRBV12-4,.,.,13
CASSGRGLAVFDKETQYF,TGTGCCAGCAGTGGTCGAGGACTAGCGGTTTTTGATAAAGAGACCCAGTACTTC,TRBJ2-5,TRBV27,many,TRBD2,18
CASSRDRFYGYTF,TGTGCCAGCAGCCGGGACCGCTTCTATGGCTACACCTTC,TRBJ1-2,TRBV5-6,.,.,13
CASSLYQGADGYTF,TGTGCCAGCAGCTTATACCAGGGGGCCGATGGCTACACCTTC,TRBJ1-2,TRBV9,.,TRBD1,14
CASSHRAGANVLTF,TGTGCCAGCAGCCACAGGGCCGGGGCCAACGTCCTGACTTTC,TRBJ2-6,TRBV9,.,.,14
CASSSSGGRAGELFF,TGTGCCAGCAGCTCGAGCGGGGGGCGGGCCGGGGAGCTGTTTTTT,TRBJ2-2,TRBV7-3,few,TRBD2,15
CASSQDPAVLAQHF,TGCGCCAGCAGCCAAGATCCCGCAGTTTTGGCCCAGCATTTT,TRBJ1-5,TRBV4-1,.,.,14
CASSFWTGTTEQYF,TGTGCCAGCAGTTTCTGGACAGGGACCACCGAGCAGTACTTC,TRBJ2-7,TRBV12-3/TRBV12-4,.,TRBD1,14
CASSYTLIYGYTF,TGTGCCAGCAGTTACACTCTTATCTATGGCTACACCTTC,TRBJ1-2,TRBV6-2/TRBV6-3,few,.,13
CASSPDAGPSVHSGANVLTF,TGCGCCAGCAGCCCCGACGCTGGGCCTAGCGTCCACTCTGGGGCCAACGTCCTGACTTTC,TRBJ2-6,TRBV4-3,.,.,20
CASSLVESMGGFYGYTF,TGTGCCAGCAGCTTAGTAGAATCGATGGGGGGCTTCTATGGCTACACCTTC,TRBJ1-2,TRBV7-2,.,.,17
CASSPFGPAPEQYF,TGTGCCAGCTCACCATTCGGACCGGCGCCCGAGCAGTACTTC,TRBJ2-7,TRBV18,few,.,14
CASSFHGNQPQHF,TGTGCCAGCAGTTTTCATGGCAATCAGCCCCAGCATTTT,TRBJ1-5,TRBV12-3/TRBV12-4,.,.,13
CSVDSANYGYTF,TGCAGCGTTGATTCAGCTAACTATGGCTACACCTTC,TRBJ1-2,TRBV29-1,many,.,12
CASSPLTGPTGELFF,TGTGCCAGCAGCCCCCTGACAGGGCCCACCGGGGAGCTGTTTTTT,TRBJ2-2,TRBV11-2,few,TRBD1,15
CSARVVAGTGELFF,TGCAGTGCTAGAGTGGTCGCGGGCACCGGGGAGCTGTTTTTT,TRBJ2-2,TRBV20-1,.,.,14
CASSPDSRGYTF,TGTGCCAGCTCCCCGGACAGTAGGGGCTACACCTTC,TRBJ1-2,TRBV18,many,.,12